A single sample gave rise to the 8 T cell receptor beta chains below, sequenced in a study of blood T cell repertoires in COVID-19. The data were produced by immunoSEQ multiplex PCR, yet TCRdb's version contains in-frame clones alone and is incomplete. Among roughly 160,000 clones, approximately 82% were seen once, and the ten largest hold roughly a fifth. Material: peripheral blood. These receptors originate from a woman aged 70-85 years who had recovered from COVID-19.

In DNA form, the CDR3 reads TGTGCCAGCAGCCAGCGCGGCCAACCCCAAGGGCAGTTCTTC. Translation: CASSQRGQPQGQFF. The rearrangement joins TRBV3-1 (or the pseudogene TRBV3-2) to TRBJ2-1; the D is unclear. Looked up from germline, CDR1 is LGHDT and CDR2 is YNNKEL (reference sequence). V was shortened by 3 bases and J by 12 bases, with 18 bases between the two germline ends. This CDR3 is 14 amino acids long.

This chain links TRBV3-1 (or the pseudogene TRBV3-2) with TRBJ2-5, with D unclear. V was trimmed by 7 bases and J by 4 bases, leaving 7 bases between them. This CDR3 is 11 amino acids long. Germline V lookup: CDR1 LGHDT, CDR2 YNNKEL (reference sequence). The CDR3 DNA is TGTGCCAGCAAAATCCTAGAGACCCAGTACTTC. The encoded protein is CASKILETQYF.

V usage is TRBV18 and J usage is TRBJ1-3; TRBD1 matches 8 bases. V dropped 2 bases and J dropped 3; count of bases not matched to a gene: 3. In germline, CDR1 is KGHSH, CDR2 LQKENI. The CDR3 consists of 15 residues. The CDR3 loop reads CASSPGTGVGNTIYF. CDR3 coding DNA: TGTGCCAGCTCACCAGGGACAGGCGTTGGAAACACCATATATTTT.

This clone has a count of ten or more. This sequence joins TRBV29-1 and TRBJ2-7, with 7 bases that match TRBD1. Trimming removed 6 bases from V and 6 bases from J; junction bases left unmatched: 11. Germline V gene data show CDR1 as SQVTM and CDR2 as ANQGSEA. The CDR3 loop spans 13 amino acids. The CDR3 protein is CSVRGEGAGEQYF. The CDR3 nucleotides are TGCAGCGTGAGGGGTGAGGGGGCGGGCGAGCAGTACTTC.

This clone has a single count. This chain links TRBV2 with TRBJ1-5; no clear D. CDR1 and CDR2 from the germline V gene are SNHLY and FYNNEI. The CDR3 consists of 13 residues. The ends were cut back, 6 bases at V and 9 bases at J, with 15 bases in the middle. This CDR3 is CASRRAHRGPQHF. DNA for the CDR3: TGTGCCAGCAGGCGGGCCCACCGTGGGCCCCAGCATTTT.

Only one count was recorded for this clone. Without the conserved terminal phenylalanine or tryptophan, this CDR3 likely stems from a read error. It is unclear where the CDR3 begins or ends on the DNA, so no DNA is shown, and the CDR3 is as TCRdb lists it. The rearrangement joins TRBV28 to TRBJ1-2. The CDR3 length is 13 residues, termini included. Germline lookup yields CDR1 MDHEN and CDR2 SYDVKM. The CDR3 here is CASQKRGVDLHVG.

This clone was counted a single time. The V call is TRBV30, the J call TRBJ1-5; the D gene is possibly TRBD1 (6 bases). Germline loops: CDR1 GTSNPN, CDR2 SVGIG (reference sequence). The germline V and J ends were trimmed by 2 bases and 3 bases, with 14 bases remaining between them. CDR3 length equals 15 residues. CDR3 protein: CAWSPRGASNQPQHF. The DNA of the CDR3 is TGTGCCTGGAGTCCCAGGGGAGCGTCCAATCAGCCCCAGCATTTT.

This chain links TRBV5-4 with TRBJ1-1; D is possibly TRBD1 (5 bases). V was pared by 10 bases and J by 0 bases, with 16 bases between. This CDR3 contains 14 residues. CDR1 is SGHNT, CDR2 YYREEE, per germline (reference sequence). The CDR3 region has the DNA TGTGCCGGGGGGGTAGGACGGATGAACACTGAAGCTTTCTTT. Translation gives CAGGVGRMNTEAFF. Variable domain in full (rest from reference TRBV5-4 and TRBJ1-1): ETGVTQSPTHLIKTRGQQVTLRCSSQSGHNTVSWYQQALGQGPQFIFQYYREEENGRGNFPPRFSGLQFPNYSSELNVNALELDDSALYLCAGGVGRMNTEAFFGQGTRLTVV.